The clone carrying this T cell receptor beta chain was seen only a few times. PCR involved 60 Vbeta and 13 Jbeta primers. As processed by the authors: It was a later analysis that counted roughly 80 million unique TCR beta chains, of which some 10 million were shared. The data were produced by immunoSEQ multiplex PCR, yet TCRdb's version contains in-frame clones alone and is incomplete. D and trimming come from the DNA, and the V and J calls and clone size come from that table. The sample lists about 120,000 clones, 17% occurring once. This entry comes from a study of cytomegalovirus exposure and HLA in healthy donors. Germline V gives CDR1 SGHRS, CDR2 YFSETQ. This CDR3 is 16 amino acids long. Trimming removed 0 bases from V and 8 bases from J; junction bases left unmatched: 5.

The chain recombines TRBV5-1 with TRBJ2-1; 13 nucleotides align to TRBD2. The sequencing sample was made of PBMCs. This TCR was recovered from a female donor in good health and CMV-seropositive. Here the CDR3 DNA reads TGCGCCAGCAGCTTGGGACTAGCGGGAGGAGTTGATGAGCAGTTCTTC. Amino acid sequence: CASSLGLAGGVDEQFF.